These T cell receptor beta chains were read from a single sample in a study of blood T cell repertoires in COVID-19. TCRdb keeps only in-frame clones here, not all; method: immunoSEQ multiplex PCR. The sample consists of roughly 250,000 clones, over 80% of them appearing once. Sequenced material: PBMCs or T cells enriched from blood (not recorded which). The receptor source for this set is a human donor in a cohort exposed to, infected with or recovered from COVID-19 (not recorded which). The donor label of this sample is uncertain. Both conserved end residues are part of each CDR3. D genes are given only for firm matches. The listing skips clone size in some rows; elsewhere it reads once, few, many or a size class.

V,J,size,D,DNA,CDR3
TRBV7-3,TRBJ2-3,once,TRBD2,TGTGCCAGCAGCTCCCCTGACTTGGCGGGGGGGCCAGAGGATACGCAGTATTTT,CASSSPDLAGGPEDTQYF
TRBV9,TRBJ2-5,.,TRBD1,TGTGCCAGCAGCGTCGGGACAGAAGAGACCCAGTACTTC,CASSVGTEETQYF
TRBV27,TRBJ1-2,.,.,TGTGCCAGCAGTCTGAGAACAGGATCCTATGGCTACACCTTC,CASSLRTGSYGYTF
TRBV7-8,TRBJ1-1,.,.,TGTGCCAGCAGCTTAATGGACCCAGGGGACACTGAAGCTTTCTTT,CASSLMDPGDTEAFF
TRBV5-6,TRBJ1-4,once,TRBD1,TGTGCCAGCAGCTGGGACAGGGCTGAAAAACTGTTTTTT,CASSWDRAEKLFF
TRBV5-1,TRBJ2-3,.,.,TGCGCCAGCAGCTTACGCCAAGAGCCGGATACGCAGTATTTT,CASSLRQEPDTQYF
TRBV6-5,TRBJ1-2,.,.,TGTGCCAGCAAATACGGTCAGGGTCGGAAAGGCTACACCTTC,CASKYGQGRKGYTF
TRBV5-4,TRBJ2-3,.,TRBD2,TGTGCCAGCAGCTTGGCATTAGCGGGGGTGATAGATACGCAGTATTTT,CASSLALAGVIDTQYF
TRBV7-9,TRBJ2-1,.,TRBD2,TGTGCCAGCAGCTTAGCAGCGGGGGGACCTTCCTCCTACAATGAGCAGTTCTTC,CASSLAAGGPSSYNEQFF
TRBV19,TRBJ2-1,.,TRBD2,TGTGCCAGTAGTTACCTGGGGGGAGCGGGGCTTGCGTACAATGAGCAGTTCTTC,CASSYLGGAGLAYNEQFF